This TCR beta chain stems from a study of blood T cells in healthy people across ages. A remark on this clonotype: The antigen is unknown.

Per germline, CDR1 KGHSH and CDR2 LQKENI. The CDR3 extends over 14 amino acids. The ends were cut back, 6 bases at V and 6 bases at J, with 14 bases in the middle. Study results and limitations: Across the age range, TCR beta diversity per million T cells fell in a roughly linear way.

Total RNA extraction produced at least 5.5 micrograms (per sample) for the study. The use of a sample-barcoded 5' primer and a J-beta primer mix characterized a second PCR of roughly 6 to 11 cycles. Via MiXCR, TCRdb re-called the 5' RACE reads, giving one row per CDR3 protein. The data contain some 1.4 million distinct CDR3 sequences, around 42% of them singletons. The receptor was isolated from a woman younger than 30 in good health. Sequenced material: blood. The chain joins TRBV18 to TRBJ2-2; D possibly corresponds to TRBD2 (6 bases). CDR3: CASSARERAGELFF. DNA for the CDR3: TGTGCCAGCTCTGCACGGGAGCGGGCCGGGGAGCTGTTTTTT.